This entry concerns a single T cell receptor beta chain. These data are taken from a study of T cell responses to AZD1222 COVID-19 vaccine. The V and J ends lost 2 bases and 1 base respectively, with 12 bases between them. Germline assignment: CDR1 MNHNS and CDR2 SASEGT. This CDR3 is built from 15 residues. Some second doses came at about 4 weeks and others at about 12 weeks; these were pooled. Measured with immunoSEQ multiplex PCR; TCRdb has only the in-frame clones, and not every one. This table has about 120,000 clones, about 89% appearing once. This chain uses TRBV6-1 with TRBJ2-7, with D possibly called TRBD1 or TRBD2 (5 bases each). Sequencing was performed on peripheral blood, taken 28 days after the second AZD1222 dose. This receptor was taken from an adult who received the AZD1222 COVID-19 vaccine. The CDR3 spells CASSERGGSSYEQYF. The DNA of the CDR3 is TGTGCCAGCAGTGAACGTGGGGGATCTTCCTACGAGCAGTACTTC.